A selection of T cell receptor beta chains follows, all from one sample in a study of CD4 T cells in relation to SARS-CoV-2 and coronaviruses. The data were produced by immunoSEQ multiplex PCR, yet TCRdb's version contains in-frame clones alone and is incomplete. This table has 68,000 or so clones, over 90% appearing once. The specimen was naive CD4+ T cells from PBMCs. These receptors all stem from a human donor in good health. Each CDR3 is given without its conserved first and last residue. Some rows mark clone size as missing; the rest say once, few, many or name a class of expanded clone.

j_gene | v_gene | abundance | CDR3aa
TRBJ1-1 | TRBV4-1 | once | ASSQDRGGQGGRAF
TRBJ2-5 | TRBV19 | NA | ATNSGGRGQETQY
TRBJ1-6 | TRBV10-3 | NA | AAREVDGSPLH
TRBJ2-7 | TRBV6-1 | NA | ASSEALLGLTPYEQY
TRBJ1-5 | TRBV5-1 | NA | ASSLAGDQPQH
TRBJ2-5 | TRBV5-1 | NA | ASSFGQETQY
TRBJ1-4 | TRBV27 | once | ASSLSGRYNEKLF
TRBJ2-3 | TRBV3-1/TRBV3-2 | NA | ASSHLAGSTDTQY
TRBJ2-3 | TRBV6-1 | NA | ASSGNSGILRGDTQY
TRBJ2-6 | TRBV28 | NA | ASSPRTGAGANVLT
TRBJ1-6 | TRBV5-1 | NA | ASSLAGPRQRYNSPLH
TRBJ2-3 | TRBV11-2 | NA | ASSLEAQGIDTQY
TRBJ2-1 | TRBV27 | once | ASSDGFSYNEQF
TRBJ2-1 | TRBV4-3 | NA | ASSQDRDLSYNEQF
TRBJ2-7 | TRBV19 | NA | ASTPTGSSYEQY
TRBJ2-7 | TRBV30 | NA | AWNRQTMDEQY
TRBJ2-7 | TRBV6-5 | NA | ASRHGRAGSYEQY
TRBJ1-6 | TRBV9 | NA | ASSEDGHPNSPLH
TRBJ2-7 | TRBV4-1 | NA | ASSQDLDRGLEQY
TRBJ1-2 | TRBV5-8 | NA | ASSPDRVYGYT
TRBJ1-2 | TRBV18 | NA | ASKTTGGADYGYT
TRBJ2-7 | TRBV20-1 | NA | SASNQEQY
TRBJ2-3 | TRBV7-6 | NA | ASSGGTSGGSYTDTQY
TRBJ2-7 | TRBV14 | once | ASSQDQGSHEQY
TRBJ2-1 | TRBV7-3 | NA | ASSPRWGSSYNEQF
TRBJ1-2 | TRBV5-4 | NA | ASSLAEANYGYT
TRBJ2-1 | TRBV20-1 | NA | SASLAVNGDNEQF
TRBJ1-1 | TRBV7-2 | NA | ASSSRDGYTEAF
TRBJ2-3 | TRBV5-4 | NA | ASSFPPGQISTDTQY
TRBJ1-4 | TRBV5-1 | NA | ASSLGQGPTNEKLF
TRBJ2-7 | TRBV5-1 | NA | ASSLEGSVYEQY
TRBJ1-2 | TRBV4-2 | NA | ASSQEWGQGANGYT
TRBJ2-2 | TRBV10-1 | NA | ASRGPTNTGELF
TRBJ2-3 | TRBV5-1 | NA | ASSLGRDRLYPSTDTQY
TRBJ1-2 | TRBV28 | NA | ASSFGIGLYGYT
TRBJ2-3 | TRBV7-6 | NA | ASSLLEKTGWGTDTQY
TRBJ2-3 | TRBV9 | NA | ASSVKGSGDTQY
TRBJ2-1 | TRBV25-1 | once | ASSGPGFEQF
TRBJ1-1 | TRBV28 | NA | ASPSGRGGHQNTEAF
TRBJ1-3 | TRBV9 | NA | ASSGVGGEVSGNTIY
TRBJ2-5 | TRBV2 | NA | ASSELATLKETQY
TRBJ2-7 | TRBV18 | NA | ASSPRGGPAEQY
TRBJ2-5 | TRBV18 | NA | ASSPPSEQETQY
TRBJ2-7 | TRBV19 | NA | ASSPGTGSYEQY
TRBJ2-1 | TRBV5-1 | NA | ASRLTTGLHNEQF
TRBJ2-3 | TRBV12-3/TRBV12-4 | NA | ASSLSPGDTQY
TRBJ2-3 | TRBV15 | NA | ATSRDPDKVSHTQY
TRBJ2-3 | TRBV18 | NA | ASSDTDTQY
TRBJ2-1 | TRBV20-1 | NA | SASGSYTSYNEQF
TRBJ2-7 | TRBV6-6 | NA | ASSYSDTTYEQY
TRBJ1-2 | TRBV30 | NA | ACGPGTGVGYGYT
TRBJ2-7 | TRBV7-3 | NA | ASSDDPLGEQY
TRBJ2-1 | TRBV6-2/TRBV6-3 | NA | ASSYPVRQEQF
TRBJ2-1 | TRBV3-1/TRBV3-2 | NA | ASSRTGGTYNEQF